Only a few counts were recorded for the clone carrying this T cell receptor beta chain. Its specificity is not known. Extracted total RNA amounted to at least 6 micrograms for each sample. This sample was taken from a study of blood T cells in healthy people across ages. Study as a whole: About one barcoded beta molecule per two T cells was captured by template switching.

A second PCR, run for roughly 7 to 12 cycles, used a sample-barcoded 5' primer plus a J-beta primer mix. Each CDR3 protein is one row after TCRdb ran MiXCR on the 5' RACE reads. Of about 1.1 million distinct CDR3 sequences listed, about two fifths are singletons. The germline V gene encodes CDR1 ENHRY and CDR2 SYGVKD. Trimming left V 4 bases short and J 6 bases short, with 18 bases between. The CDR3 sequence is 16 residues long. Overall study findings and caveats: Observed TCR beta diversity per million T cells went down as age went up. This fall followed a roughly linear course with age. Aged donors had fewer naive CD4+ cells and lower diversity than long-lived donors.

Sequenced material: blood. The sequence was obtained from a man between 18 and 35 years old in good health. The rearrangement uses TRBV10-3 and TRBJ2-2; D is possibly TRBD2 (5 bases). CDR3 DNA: TGTGCCATCAGTGTGAGTCCGGGAACCAAGGCCGGGGAGCTGTTTTTT. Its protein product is CAISVSPGTKAGELFF.